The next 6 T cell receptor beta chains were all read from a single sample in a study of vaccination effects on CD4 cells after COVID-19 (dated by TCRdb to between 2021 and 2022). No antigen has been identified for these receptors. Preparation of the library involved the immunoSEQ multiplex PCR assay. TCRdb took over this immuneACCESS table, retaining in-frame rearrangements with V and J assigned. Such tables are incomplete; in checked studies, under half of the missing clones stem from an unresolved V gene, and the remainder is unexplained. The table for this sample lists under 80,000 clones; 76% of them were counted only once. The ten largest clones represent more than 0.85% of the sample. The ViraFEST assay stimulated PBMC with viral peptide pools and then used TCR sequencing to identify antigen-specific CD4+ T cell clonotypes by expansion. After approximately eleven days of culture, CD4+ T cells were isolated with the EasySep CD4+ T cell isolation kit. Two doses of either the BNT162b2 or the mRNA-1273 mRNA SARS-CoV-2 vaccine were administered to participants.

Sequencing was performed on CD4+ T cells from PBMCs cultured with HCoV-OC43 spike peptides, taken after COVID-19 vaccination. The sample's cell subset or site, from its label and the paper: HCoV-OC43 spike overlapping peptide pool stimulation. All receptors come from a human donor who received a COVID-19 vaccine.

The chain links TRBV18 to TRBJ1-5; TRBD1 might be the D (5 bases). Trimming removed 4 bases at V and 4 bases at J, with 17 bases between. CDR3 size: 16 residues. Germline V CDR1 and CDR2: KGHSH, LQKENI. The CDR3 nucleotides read TGTGCCAGCTCACTTTCTCACAGCGGGGGAAATCAGCCCCAGCATTTT. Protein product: CASSLSHSGGNQPQHF.

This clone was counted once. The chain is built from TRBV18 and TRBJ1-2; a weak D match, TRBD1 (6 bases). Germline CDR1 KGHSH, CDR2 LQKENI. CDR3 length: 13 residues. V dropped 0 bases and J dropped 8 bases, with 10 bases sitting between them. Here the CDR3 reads CASSPPAGAGYTF. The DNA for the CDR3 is TGTGCCAGCTCACCACCGGCGGGGGCAGGCTACACCTTC.

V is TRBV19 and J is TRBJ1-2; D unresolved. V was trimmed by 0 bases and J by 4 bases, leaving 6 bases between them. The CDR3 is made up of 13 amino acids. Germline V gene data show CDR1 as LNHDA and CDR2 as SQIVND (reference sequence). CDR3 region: CASSIDTSYGYTF. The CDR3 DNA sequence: TGTGCCAGTAGTATAGATACCAGCTATGGCTACACCTTC.

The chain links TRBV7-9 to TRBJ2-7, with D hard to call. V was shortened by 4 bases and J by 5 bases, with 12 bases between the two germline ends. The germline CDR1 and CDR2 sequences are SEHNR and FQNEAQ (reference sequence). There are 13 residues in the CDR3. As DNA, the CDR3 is TGTGCCAGCAGCTCTGGATTGTCTAACGAGCAGTACGTC. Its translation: CASSSGLSNEQYV.

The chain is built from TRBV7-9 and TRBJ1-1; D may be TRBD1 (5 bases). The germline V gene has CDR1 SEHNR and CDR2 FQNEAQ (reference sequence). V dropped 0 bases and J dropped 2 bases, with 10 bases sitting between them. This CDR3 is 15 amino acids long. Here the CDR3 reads CASSLAGTQNTEAFF. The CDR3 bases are TGTGCCAGCAGCTTAGCCGGGACCCAAAACACTGAAGCTTTCTTT.

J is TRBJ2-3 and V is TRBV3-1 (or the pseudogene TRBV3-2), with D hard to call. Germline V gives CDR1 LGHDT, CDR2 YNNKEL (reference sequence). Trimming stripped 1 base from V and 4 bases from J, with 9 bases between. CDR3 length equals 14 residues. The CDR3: CASSQVRAPDTQYF. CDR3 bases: TGTGCCAGCAGCCAAGTACGGGCCCCAGATACGCAGTATTTT.